This is a list of T cell receptor beta chains from one sample in a study of control samples from healthy donors and cancer patients. The method was immunoSEQ multiplex PCR; TCRdb's version includes in-frame clones alone and lacks a portion of them. The sample comprises 35,000 to 45,000 clones, less than 95% of which are singletons, and approximately 23% rests with the top ten. Sequenced material: PBMCs. These receptors all stem from a middle-aged woman with head and neck cancer. Each CDR3 is given with its conserved first and last residue. Each record gives: J gene, D gene, clone size, V gene, CDR3 protein, CDR3 DNA. A D gene is named only where the DNA matches it firmly. Rows may omit the clone size; those that give it use once, few, many or a size class.

TRBJ2-5,TRBD2,-,TRBV10-2,CASRRTSGRSRGETQYF,TGCGCCAGCAGACGGACTAGCGGGAGGTCAAGGGGGGAGACCCAGTACTTC
TRBJ2-7,TRBD1,-,TRBV5-6,CASSPGQARFYEQYF,TGTGCCAGCAGCCCGGGACAGGCGCGCTTCTACGAGCAGTACTTC
TRBJ2-5,-,-,TRBV10-3,CAISDAQGQETQYF,TGTGCCATCAGTGACGCCCAGGGGCAAGAGACCCAGTACTTC
TRBJ2-1,-,-,TRBV3-1/TRBV3-2,CASSQDQRLSYNEQFF,TGTGCCAGCAGCCAAGATCAGCGGCTCTCCTACAATGAGCAGTTCTTC
TRBJ1-5,-,-,TRBV2,CASIRGRDQPQHF,TGTGCCAGCATACGGGGGCGAGATCAGCCCCAGCATTTT
TRBJ1-1,-,-,TRBV5-4,CASSLWGATEAFF,TGTGCCAGCAGCTTATGGGGGGCGACTGAAGCTTTCTTT
TRBJ1-2,TRBD1,-,TRBV2,CASRRGQGADGYTF,TGTGCCAGCAGAAGGGGACAGGGGGCAGACGGCTACACCTTC
TRBJ1-1,-,once,TRBV9,CASSFSDVNTEAFF,TGTGCCAGCAGCTTTTCGGATGTGAACACTGAAGCTTTCTTT
TRBJ2-2,TRBD2,once,TRBV3-1/TRBV3-2,CASSQVSSGGFTGELFF,TGTGCCAGCAGCCAAGTGTCTAGCGGGGGGTTCACCGGGGAGCTGTTTTTT
TRBJ1-5,-,-,TRBV18,CASSPGSDNQPQHF,TGTGCCAGCTCACCAGGGTCGGACAATCAGCCCCAGCATTTT
TRBJ1-4,-,-,TRBV10-2,CASSVVQGGEKLFF,TGCGCCAGCAGTGTGGTACAGGGTGGTGAAAAACTGTTTTTT
TRBJ2-2,-,-,TRBV7-9,CASSLKASSPPGELFF,TGTGCCAGCAGCTTGAAGGCGTCGTCCCCCCCCGGGGAGCTGTTTTTT
TRBJ1-1,-,-,TRBV28,CATSFSGMGTEAFF,TGTGCCACCTCGTTCTCCGGGATGGGCACTGAAGCTTTCTTT
TRBJ2-2,-,-,TRBV11-2,CASSPDHRLTGELFF,TGTGCCAGCAGCCCAGATCACAGGCTAACCGGGGAGCTGTTTTTT
TRBJ2-7,TRBD1,-,TRBV24-1,CATSDRTGGYEQYF,TGTGCCACCAGTGATCGGACAGGGGGCTACGAGCAGTACTTC
TRBJ1-6,TRBD1,-,TRBV13,CASSTRQGPNSPLHF,TGTGCCAGCAGCACCAGACAGGGACCAAATTCACCCCTCCACTTT